This TCR beta chain was profiled in a study of T cells in localized non-small cell lung cancer. Study-wide points: Tumor showed lower T cell clonality than uninvolved adjacent lung, where it was highest.

Here immunoSEQ multiplex PCR was the method, and the copy in TCRdb shows in-frame clones only, minus some. The sample lists tens of thousands of clones; roughly 86% were seen once. A remark on this clone: The antigen is unknown.

The CDR3 runs to 12 residues. Germline CDR1 is SQVTM and CDR2 is ANQGSEA. Trimming shortened V by 6 bases and J by 11 bases, and 17 bases separated the two germline ends. The sequence came from a man aged 35-69 years with stage I squamous cell lung carcinoma. The gene calls are TRBV29-1 and TRBJ1-5, with D perhaps matching TRBD1 (5 bases). The sequencing used peripheral blood, collected before any cancer treatment. CDR3: CSVADGEGAQHF. DNA of the CDR3: TGCAGCGTCGCTGACGGGGAAGGGGCCCAGCATTTT. The variable domain in full, with the rest retrieved from reference TRBV29-1 and TRBJ1-5, is SAVISQKPSRDICQRGTSLTIQCQVDSQVTMMFWYRQQPGQSLTLIATANQGSEATYESGFVIDKFPISRPNLTFSTLTVSNMSPEDSSIYLCSVADGEGAQHFGDGTRLSIL.